A selection of T cell receptor beta chains follows, all from one sample in a study of tumor-infiltrating lymphocytes in localized non-small cell lung cancer. The data were produced by immunoSEQ multiplex PCR, yet TCRdb's version contains in-frame clones alone and is incomplete. The table includes about 16,000 clones, 65% to 85% detected once. Input material: lung tumor tissue. The receptor source for this set is a human donor with non-small cell lung cancer. Each CDR3 is given with its conserved first and last residue. The D gene is left open where the match is weak. Clone size, where shown, is once, few, many, or a class for clones that have expanded.

d_call: TRBD1; clone_size: NA; v_call: TRBV5-4; j_call: TRBJ2-7; cdr3_nt: TGTGCCAGCAGCTTGGACGCCCCGGGCAGGGGGTCCGAGCAGTACTTC; cdr3_aa: CASSLDAPGRGSEQYF
d_call: NA; clone_size: NA; v_call: TRBV5-6; j_call: TRBJ1-4; cdr3_nt: TGTGCCAGCAGCAGACGGACCGAGCGTCGTAATGAAAAACTGTTTTTT; cdr3_aa: CASSRRTERRNEKLFF
d_call: TRBD2; clone_size: NA; v_call: TRBV2; j_call: TRBJ2-7; cdr3_nt: TGTGCCAGCAGTCTTCCTGTAGGGTTTCCGGGGGGGGAGCAGTACTTC; cdr3_aa: CASSLPVGFPGGEQYF
d_call: NA; clone_size: NA; v_call: TRBV4-1; j_call: TRBJ2-6; cdr3_nt: TGCGCCAGCAGCCAAGAAGTTGGCGGGGCCAACGTCCTGACTTTC; cdr3_aa: CASSQEVGGANVLTF
d_call: NA; clone_size: NA; v_call: TRBV20-1; j_call: TRBJ2-3; cdr3_nt: TGCAGTGCTAGCGGCACAGATACGCAGTATTTT; cdr3_aa: CSASGTDTQYF
d_call: NA; clone_size: NA; v_call: TRBV7-2; j_call: TRBJ1-5; cdr3_nt: TGTGCCAGCAGCTTCGTGCTTGAAGGCAATCAGCCCCAGCATTTT; cdr3_aa: CASSFVLEGNQPQHF
d_call: NA; clone_size: NA; v_call: TRBV4-1; j_call: TRBJ2-7; cdr3_nt: TGCGCCAGCAGCCATCGACAGGCGAGCTCCTACGAGCAGTACTTC; cdr3_aa: CASSHRQASSYEQYF
d_call: NA; clone_size: few; v_call: TRBV7-3; j_call: TRBJ2-3; cdr3_nt: TGTGCCAGCAGCTTACTGGGTGTAGGCACAGATACGCAGTATTTT; cdr3_aa: CASSLLGVGTDTQYF
d_call: NA; clone_size: NA; v_call: TRBV19; j_call: TRBJ2-4; cdr3_nt: TGTGCCAGTAGAGTGGAGGACATTCAGTACTTC; cdr3_aa: CASRVEDIQYF
d_call: NA; clone_size: NA; v_call: TRBV28; j_call: TRBJ2-7; cdr3_nt: TGTGCCAGCAGTTTACGGGCTGGAAAACCCTACGAGCAGTACTTC; cdr3_aa: CASSLRAGKPYEQYF
d_call: NA; clone_size: few; v_call: TRBV6-5; j_call: TRBJ2-3; cdr3_nt: TGTGCCAGCAGTCTCAATACGAGGGGGACGCAGTATTTT; cdr3_aa: CASSLNTRGTQYF
d_call: NA; clone_size: NA; v_call: TRBV6-1; j_call: TRBJ1-5; cdr3_nt: TGTGCCAGCAGCGACAATCAGCCCCAGCATTTT; cdr3_aa: CASSDNQPQHF
d_call: NA; clone_size: NA; v_call: TRBV7-2; j_call: TRBJ1-1; cdr3_nt: TGTGCCAGCAGCTTATACGGGGGGTCTGAAGCTTTCTTT; cdr3_aa: CASSLYGGSEAFF
d_call: NA; clone_size: once; v_call: TRBV7-6; j_call: TRBJ2-7; cdr3_nt: TGTGCCAGCAGCTTATTGGGGAGGGAGCAGTACTTC; cdr3_aa: CASSLLGREQYF
d_call: NA; clone_size: NA; v_call: TRBV30; j_call: TRBJ1-4; cdr3_nt: TGTGCCTGTCAAGGACTTAATGAAAAACTGTTTTTT; cdr3_aa: CACQGLNEKLFF
d_call: NA; clone_size: few; v_call: TRBV9; j_call: TRBJ1-1; cdr3_nt: TGTGCCAGCAGCGTAGTAATGGATTCTGAAGCTTTCTTT; cdr3_aa: CASSVVMDSEAFF
d_call: TRBD1; clone_size: NA; v_call: TRBV10-3; j_call: TRBJ1-1; cdr3_nt: TGTGCCATCAGAGGGGACAGGGGGAACACTGAAGCTTTCTTT; cdr3_aa: CAIRGDRGNTEAFF
d_call: TRBD2; clone_size: NA; v_call: TRBV15; j_call: TRBJ2-2; cdr3_nt: TGTGCCACCAGCAGAGATTTTGGACTAGGACGGAACACCGGGGAGCTGTTTTTT; cdr3_aa: CATSRDFGLGRNTGELFF
d_call: NA; clone_size: NA; v_call: TRBV10-2; j_call: TRBJ2-2; cdr3_nt: TGCGCCAGCCGTGAGGGACTGCCTTCCGGGGAGCTGTTTTTT; cdr3_aa: CASREGLPSGELFF
d_call: TRBD2; clone_size: NA; v_call: TRBV4-1; j_call: TRBJ2-1; cdr3_nt: TGCGCCAGCAGCCCCCGACTAGCGGGAGATTACAATGAGCAGTTCTTC; cdr3_aa: CASSPRLAGDYNEQFF
d_call: NA; clone_size: NA; v_call: TRBV4-1; j_call: TRBJ2-3; cdr3_nt: TGCGCCAGCAGCCAAGATCTGGCCTGGGGAGATACGCAGTATTTT; cdr3_aa: CASSQDLAWGDTQYF
d_call: NA; clone_size: NA; v_call: TRBV4-3; j_call: TRBJ1-6; cdr3_nt: TGCGCCAGCAGCCAATTCAGTTTCGGAGATAATTCACCCCTCCACTTT; cdr3_aa: CASSQFSFGDNSPLHF
d_call: NA; clone_size: NA; v_call: TRBV9; j_call: TRBJ1-4; cdr3_nt: TGTGCCAGCAGCCCCCGGGGGAGGGGAACTAATGAAAAACTGTTTTTT; cdr3_aa: CASSPRGRGTNEKLFF
d_call: TRBD1; clone_size: NA; v_call: TRBV7-2; j_call: TRBJ1-4; cdr3_nt: TGTGCCAGCAGCTTAGGGGCAGGGGGCGGATCGAATGAAAAACTGTTTTTT; cdr3_aa: CASSLGAGGGSNEKLFF
d_call: NA; clone_size: NA; v_call: TRBV14; j_call: TRBJ1-3; cdr3_nt: TGTGCCAGCAGCCGAGGACACGCTGGAAACACCATATATTTT; cdr3_aa: CASSRGHAGNTIYF
d_call: NA; clone_size: NA; v_call: TRBV29-1; j_call: TRBJ2-1; cdr3_nt: TGCAGCGTTGAAGACTCGCGATACAATGAGCAGTTCTTC; cdr3_aa: CSVEDSRYNEQFF
d_call: NA; clone_size: NA; v_call: TRBV7-6; j_call: TRBJ1-1; cdr3_nt: TGTGCCAGCAGCAGGCCAGGCACTGAAGCTTTCTTT; cdr3_aa: CASSRPGTEAFF
d_call: TRBD1; clone_size: NA; v_call: TRBV4-2; j_call: TRBJ1-1; cdr3_nt: TGTGCCAGCAGCCCAGGGGGGGCAGGGACTGAAGCTTTCTTT; cdr3_aa: CASSPGGAGTEAFF
d_call: NA; clone_size: NA; v_call: TRBV7-9; j_call: TRBJ1-1; cdr3_nt: TGTGCCAGCAGCTTCCCCCCTCCTGAAGCTTTCTTT; cdr3_aa: CASSFPPPEAFF
d_call: NA; clone_size: NA; v_call: TRBV5-1; j_call: TRBJ2-1; cdr3_nt: TGCGCCAGCAGCTTGACCGTTAGCTCCTACAATGAGCAGTTCTTC; cdr3_aa: CASSLTVSSYNEQFF
d_call: NA; clone_size: NA; v_call: TRBV11-1; j_call: TRBJ1-5; cdr3_nt: TGTGCCAGCAGCTTAGATAGCAATCAGCCCCAGCATTTT; cdr3_aa: CASSLDSNQPQHF
d_call: NA; clone_size: NA; v_call: TRBV7-9; j_call: TRBJ2-1; cdr3_nt: TGTGCCAGCAGTTATTATCTCCTTTCAACCTACAATGAGCAGTTCTTC; cdr3_aa: CASSYYLLSTYNEQFF
d_call: NA; clone_size: NA; v_call: TRBV11-2; j_call: TRBJ1-1; cdr3_nt: TGTGCCAGCAGCTTCCCCTTGGGACATCAGAACACTGAAGCTTTCTTT; cdr3_aa: CASSFPLGHQNTEAFF
d_call: NA; clone_size: NA; v_call: TRBV19; j_call: TRBJ2-1; cdr3_nt: TGTGCCAGTAGTATCCTGACCGAGGGCTACAATGAGCAGTTCTTC; cdr3_aa: CASSILTEGYNEQFF
d_call: TRBD2; clone_size: NA; v_call: TRBV13; j_call: TRBJ2-1; cdr3_nt: TGTGCCAGCAGCCAGGCGGGACGGGGGGACTACAATGAGCAGTTCTTC; cdr3_aa: CASSQAGRGDYNEQFF
d_call: NA; clone_size: few; v_call: TRBV28; j_call: TRBJ1-1; cdr3_nt: TGTGCCAGCAGTTTATACCAAGTTGCGAACACTGAAGCTTTCTTT; cdr3_aa: CASSLYQVANTEAFF
d_call: NA; clone_size: NA; v_call: TRBV5-1; j_call: TRBJ1-6; cdr3_nt: TGCGCCAGCAGCTTAGACCCCGGCGGCTATTCACCCCTCCACTTT; cdr3_aa: CASSLDPGGYSPLHF
d_call: TRBD2; clone_size: NA; v_call: TRBV6-6; j_call: TRBJ2-7; cdr3_nt: TGTGCCAGCAGACGTGGGACTAGCGGGGCTTACGAGCAGTACTTC; cdr3_aa: CASRRGTSGAYEQYF
d_call: NA; clone_size: NA; v_call: TRBV18; j_call: TRBJ2-5; cdr3_nt: TGTGCCAGCTCACCACAGGAAAAAGAGACCCAGTACTTC; cdr3_aa: CASSPQEKETQYF
d_call: TRBD2; clone_size: NA; v_call: TRBV4-2; j_call: TRBJ2-1; cdr3_nt: TGTGCCAGCAGCCAAGAGCTAGCGGGGGACAATGAGCAGTTCTTC; cdr3_aa: CASSQELAGDNEQFF
d_call: NA; clone_size: NA; v_call: TRBV29-1; j_call: TRBJ1-1; cdr3_nt: TGCAGCGTTGACCAGGTAAACCAGAACACTGAAGCTTTCTTT; cdr3_aa: CSVDQVNQNTEAFF
d_call: NA; clone_size: NA; v_call: TRBV5-6; j_call: TRBJ2-5; cdr3_nt: TGTGCCAGCAGCTACCAAGGAACACAAGAGACCCAGTACTTC; cdr3_aa: CASSYQGTQETQYF
d_call: NA; clone_size: NA; v_call: TRBV7-9; j_call: TRBJ2-7; cdr3_nt: TGTGCCAGCAGCTTTGTGGCGACCTACGAGCAGTACTTC; cdr3_aa: CASSFVATYEQYF
d_call: NA; clone_size: NA; v_call: TRBV9; j_call: TRBJ2-3; cdr3_nt: TGTGCCAGCAGCGTAGGGAGTCCCAGCACAGATACGCAGTATTTT; cdr3_aa: CASSVGSPSTDTQYF
d_call: TRBD1; clone_size: few; v_call: TRBV7-9; j_call: TRBJ1-2; cdr3_nt: TGTGCCAGCAGCCTAAGGACAGGGGAAACCTATGGCTACACCTTC; cdr3_aa: CASSLRTGETYGYTF
d_call: TRBD2; clone_size: NA; v_call: TRBV2; j_call: TRBJ2-1; cdr3_nt: TGTGCCAGCGAAGGACTAGCGGACAATGAGCAGTTCTTC; cdr3_aa: CASEGLADNEQFF
d_call: NA; clone_size: NA; v_call: TRBV29-1; j_call: TRBJ2-1; cdr3_nt: TGCAGCGGGGAATCCGGGACCAACCTTCAGCAGTTCTTC; cdr3_aa: CSGESGTNLQQFF
d_call: NA; clone_size: NA; v_call: TRBV9; j_call: TRBJ2-1; cdr3_nt: TGTGCCAGCAGCGTAGGGGCTAGCTATCACAATGAGCAGTTCTTC; cdr3_aa: CASSVGASYHNEQFF
d_call: TRBD2; clone_size: NA; v_call: TRBV5-1; j_call: TRBJ2-5; cdr3_nt: TGCGCCAGCAGCTTGACGGGACTAGCGGAGACCCAGTACTTC; cdr3_aa: CASSLTGLAETQYF
d_call: NA; clone_size: NA; v_call: TRBV2; j_call: TRBJ2-7; cdr3_nt: TGTGCCAGCGCGGGGCCTAGACCGGGCTTC; cdr3_aa: CASAGPRPGF
d_call: TRBD1; clone_size: once; v_call: TRBV7-3; j_call: TRBJ1-3; cdr3_nt: TGTGCCAGCAGCTTAGGGACAGGGTTTACTGGAAACACCATATATTTT; cdr3_aa: CASSLGTGFTGNTIYF
d_call: NA; clone_size: NA; v_call: TRBV5-5; j_call: TRBJ2-1; cdr3_nt: TGTGCCAGCAGCTTGGTAACGGGAGTCAATGAGCAGTTCTTC; cdr3_aa: CASSLVTGVNEQFF
d_call: NA; clone_size: NA; v_call: TRBV6-1; j_call: TRBJ1-3; cdr3_nt: TGTGCCAGCTCAGGTGATTTTACTGGAAACACCATATATTTT; cdr3_aa: CASSGDFTGNTIYF
d_call: NA; clone_size: NA; v_call: TRBV30; j_call: TRBJ2-3; cdr3_nt: TGTGCCTGGAGCAGGCCAAGCACAGATACGCAGTATTTT; cdr3_aa: CAWSRPSTDTQYF
d_call: NA; clone_size: NA; v_call: TRBV2; j_call: TRBJ1-1; cdr3_nt: TGTGCCAGCAGTGACGACGGACTCAAGAACCCGAACACTGAAGCTTTCTTT; cdr3_aa: CASSDDGLKNPNTEAFF
d_call: NA; clone_size: NA; v_call: TRBV5-1; j_call: TRBJ2-1; cdr3_nt: TGCGCCAGCAGCTTGGTCCCAGGCGGGTCGGCGGGCTACAATGAGCAGTTCTTC; cdr3_aa: CASSLVPGGSAGYNEQFF
d_call: NA; clone_size: NA; v_call: TRBV30; j_call: TRBJ2-5; cdr3_nt: TGTGCCTGGACAAGGGGGTCAGCCCAGTACTTC; cdr3_aa: CAWTRGSAQYF
d_call: NA; clone_size: NA; v_call: TRBV5-1; j_call: TRBJ2-1; cdr3_nt: TGCGCCAGCAGCTTGGACCTTGAGCAGTTCTTC; cdr3_aa: CASSLDLEQFF